These 17 T cell receptor beta chains were all obtained from the same sample, sequenced in a study of early T cells in non-severe SARS-CoV-2 infection (dated by TCRdb to the early 2020s). Libraries were built with 5' RACE. The sequencing machine was a NextSeq 500. TCRdb trimmed the raw reads at Q25, called clones with MiXCR and kept productive beta chains. Every entry covers one CDR3 protein and lists the most common genes and DNA from its rows. Recorded for this sample are 55,000 to 75,000 distinct CDR3 sequences; approximately 12% of them occurred a single time. The top ten clonotypes cover roughly 1.2% of the sample. Sequenced: whole blood. Receptors originate from an adult who was a healthcare worker with PCR-confirmed SARS-CoV-2 infection or an uninfected control (not recorded which).

V and J are TRBV7-9 and TRBJ2-7; D unresolved. This CDR3 spans 15 amino acids. From germline, CDR1 is SEHNR and CDR2 FQNEAQ (reference sequence). With 0 bases removed from V and 7 bases from J, the gap between germline ends came to 16 bases. DNA of the CDR3: TGTGCCAGCAGCTTAGCCCGGTTTGGAGTCGATGAGCAGTACTTC. It encodes CASSLARFGVDEQYF.

This clonotype was picked up many times. CDR3 loop: CASSLGRNNEQFF. CDR3 DNA: TGTGCCAGCAGCTTAGGTAGGAACAATGAGCAGTTCTTC. V and J are TRBV7-2 and TRBJ2-1; no firm D call. This CDR3 has 13 amino acids. Trimming pared 1 base from V and 5 bases from J, leaving 6 bases between. CDR1 is SGHTA and CDR2 is FQGNSA in the germline V gene.

At least ten counts were recorded for this clonotype. The rearrangement uses TRBV6-5 and TRBJ2-1; weak D call: TRBD2 (7 bases). Germline CDR1 is MNHEY and CDR2 is SVGAGI. Trimming stripped 0 bases from V and 2 bases from J, with 11 bases between. The CDR3 is 16 amino acids. CDR3 amino acids: CASSYSRGPPYNEQFF. The CDR3 coding sequence is TGTGCCAGCAGTTACTCGCGGGGGCCGCCCTACAATGAGCAGTTCTTC.

Many counts were recorded for this clonotype. V and J are TRBV4-3 and TRBJ2-7; 10 bases align to TRBD2. CDR1 LGHNA and CDR2 YSLEER come from the germline V gene. V dropped 1 base and J dropped 2; count of bases not matched to a gene: 8. The CDR3 loop spans 17 amino acids. The CDR3 loop is CASSQGTGTSVTYEQYF. The CDR3 DNA sequence: TGCGCCAGCAGCCAAGGGACCGGGACTAGCGTCACCTACGAGCAGTACTTC.

Details on this clonotype: An end of the junction differs from the germline gene, which may be a read error. The rearrangement links TRBV12-3 or TRBV12-4 to TRBJ1-3, with TRBD1 matching 7 bases. The CDR3 runs 17 residues. CDR3 residues: CASSLFFDRDVGNTIYF. In DNA form, the CDR3 reads TGTGCCAGTAGTTTGTTTTTCGACAGGGATGTGGGAAACACCATATATTTT.

The chain joins TRBV29-1 to TRBJ2-5; possible D gene TRBD2, 6 bases. Between the trimmed V and J ends, which lost 6 bases and 1 base, there was a span of 9 bases. This CDR3 region has 12 residues. Germline V gene lookup returns CDR1 SQVTM and CDR2 ANQGSEA. The CDR3 loop is CSVGGTQETQYF. In DNA form, the CDR3 reads TGCAGCGTGGGGGGAACCCAAGAGACCCAGTACTTC.

This clonotype was recorded many times. The V gene is TRBV5-6, the J gene TRBJ2-7; the D gene is possibly TRBD1 (6 bases). The CDR3 is made up of 14 amino acids. Germline-derived CDR1 and CDR2 are SGHDT and YYEEEE. The V and J ends lost 1 base and 3 bases respectively, with 11 bases between them. CDR3 nucleotide sequence: TGTGCCAGCAGCTTGAGGGGGAGCAACTACGAGCAGTACTTC. Amino acids: CASSLRGSNYEQYF.

This clonotype was seen many times. This rearrangement joins TRBV4-3 to TRBJ1-1; D gene ambiguous. Deletions cut 0 bases from V and 6 bases from J, with 8 bases between. Germline V gene lookup returns CDR1 LGHNA and CDR2 YSLEER. The CDR3 extends over 13 amino acids. This chain's CDR3 is CASSQEGVAEAFF. The CDR3 nucleotides are TGCGCCAGCAGCCAAGAGGGAGTTGCTGAAGCTTTCTTT.

This chain links TRBV20-1 with TRBJ2-3; D may be TRBD1 (5 bases). Trimming took off 2 bases at V and 4 bases at J, with 16 bases between the two ends. Germline lookup yields CDR1 DFQATT and CDR2 SNEGSKA (reference sequence). This CDR3 spans 15 amino acids. The CDR3: CSARSDTFLADTQYF. For the CDR3, the DNA is TGCAGTGCTAGATCGGACACCTTTCTGGCAGATACGCAGTATTTT.

This clonotype was seen repeatedly, ten times or more. The genes are TRBV29-1 and TRBJ2-7; the D gene is possibly TRBD1 (5 bases). Deletions cut 1 base from V and 6 bases from J, with 10 bases between. This CDR3 spans 12 amino acids. CDR1 and CDR2 from the germline V gene are SQVTM and ANQGSEA. CDR3 protein: CSVEGTGTEQYF. The CDR3 region has the DNA TGCAGCGTTGAAGGCACAGGTACCGAGCAGTACTTC.

This clonotype was detected many times. The chain combines TRBV5-1 with TRBJ2-1; TRBD2 might be the D (6 bases). This CDR3 has 14 residues. Trimming pared 6 bases from V and 0 bases from J, leaving 10 bases between. The V gene's germline CDR1 is SGHRS and CDR2 YFSETQ. The CDR3, as DNA: TGCGCCAGCAATAGCGGTAGCTCCTACAATGAGCAGTTCTTC. Its translation: CASNSGSSYNEQFF.

In this sample, this clonotype turned up many times. This chain links TRBV7-2 with TRBJ2-3; 8 nucleotides align to TRBD1. Germline V gives CDR1 SGHTA, CDR2 FQGNSA. Germline trimming cut 4 bases from V and 2 bases from J; bases unmatched to any gene: 2. CDR3 length: 14 amino acids. CDR3 coding DNA: TGTGCCAGCAGCTCGGACAGGGCCACAGATACGCAGTATTTT. Translated, it gives CASSSDRATDTQYF.

This chain links TRBV28 with TRBJ1-6; D is possibly TRBD1 (6 bases). The CDR3 runs to 14 residues. V was shortened by 6 bases and J by 9 bases, with 15 bases between the two germline ends. Germline lookup yields CDR1 MDHEN and CDR2 SYDVKM. The CDR3, as DNA: TGTGCCAGCAGGCAACAGGGTAGCCCTTCACCCCTCCACTTT. Protein: CASRQQGSPSPLHF. Complete variable domain (other parts from reference TRBV28 and TRBJ1-6): DVKVTQSSRYLVKRTGEKVFLECVQDMDHENMFWYRQDPGLGLRLIYFSYDVKMKEKGDIPEGYSVSREKKERFSLILESASTNQTSMYLCASRQQGSPSPLHFGNGTRLTVT.

This clonotype has a count of ten or more. The chain uses TRBV11-2 and TRBJ2-3; D uncertain. V was pared by 5 bases and J by 2 bases, with 11 bases between. CDR1 and CDR2 from the germline V gene are SGHAT and FQNNGV. The CDR3 has 14 residues. The CDR3 here is CASSDLGSTDTQYF. CDR3 nucleotides: TGTGCCAGCAGCGACCTCGGATCCACAGATACGCAGTATTTT.

This clonotype was seen many times. The chain carries TRBV7-6 and TRBJ1-1; 10 nucleotides line up with TRBD1. The CDR3 covers 19 residues. Looked up from germline, CDR1 is SGHVS and CDR2 is FNYEAQ. The V segment lost 5 bases and the J segment 5 bases; nucleotides outside the gene matches: 20. The CDR3 sequence: CASSPLISQTGGGGTEAFF. The CDR3, as DNA: TGTGCCAGCAGCCCACTTATCTCGCAGACAGGGGGCGGAGGGACTGAAGCTTTCTTT.

This clonotype qualifies as medium-sized (0.01 to 0.1%). CDR3: CSARDTELLSYEQYF. The CDR3 DNA sequence: TGCAGTGCTAGAGATACGGAACTACTCTCCTACGAGCAGTACTTC. This rearrangement joins TRBV20-1 to TRBJ2-7; no reliable D call. This CDR3 spans 15 amino acids. Germline CDR1 and CDR2: DFQATT and SNEGSKA (reference sequence). V dropped 0 bases and J dropped 0 bases, with 12 bases sitting between them.

This clonotype was counted many times. This chain uses TRBV5-6 with TRBJ1-2; D unresolved. Germline CDR1 is SGHDT and CDR2 is YYEEEE. Trimming took off 5 bases at V and 7 bases at J, with 9 bases between the two ends. CDR3 length: 11 amino acids. The CDR3 region is CASSGWAGYTF. Here the CDR3 DNA reads TGTGCCAGCAGTGGATGGGCTGGCTACACCTTC.